This TCR beta chain was sequenced in a study of blood T cell repertoires in COVID-19. Across the whole study: The study drew acute and convalescent COVID-19 samples from the United States, Italy and Spain. In each case, the material was cDNA or gDNA derived from T cells, B-cell-depleted T cells, or PBMCs.

Methods used by the authors: Reference gene primers were amplified, and this amplification served to estimate nucleated cell counts. Only in-frame clones appear in the TCRdb table, and some are missing; sequencing was by immunoSEQ multiplex PCR. V and J calls and clone size are those listed in that table; D and trimming were worked out from the DNA. The sample records around 100,000 clones, 80% to 90% being singletons. The germline CDR1 and CDR2 sequences are KGHDR and SFDVKD. With V trimmed by 3 bases and J by 2 bases, 8 bases remained unmatched. The CDR3 runs to 16 residues. The source is a woman between 25 and 40 years old with acute or convalescent COVID-19. Sequenced sample: peripheral blood. The chain carries TRBV24-1 and TRBJ2-7; TRBD2 aligns across 8 bases. The CDR3 sequence: CATSDAGTSFPYEQYF. For the CDR3, the DNA is TGTGCCACCAGTGATGCGGGGACTAGTTTCCCCTACGAGCAGTACTTC.